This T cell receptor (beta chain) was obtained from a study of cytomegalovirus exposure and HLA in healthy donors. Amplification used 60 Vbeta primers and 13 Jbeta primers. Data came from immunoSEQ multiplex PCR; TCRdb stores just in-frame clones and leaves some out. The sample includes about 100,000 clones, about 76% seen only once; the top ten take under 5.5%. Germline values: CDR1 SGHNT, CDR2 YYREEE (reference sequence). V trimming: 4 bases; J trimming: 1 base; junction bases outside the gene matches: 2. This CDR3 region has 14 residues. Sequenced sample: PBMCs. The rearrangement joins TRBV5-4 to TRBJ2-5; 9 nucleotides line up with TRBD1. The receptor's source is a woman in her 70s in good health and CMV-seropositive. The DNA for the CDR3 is TGTGCCAGCAGCACGGGACAGGGCCAAGAGACCCAGTACTTC. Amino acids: CASSTGQGQETQYF.